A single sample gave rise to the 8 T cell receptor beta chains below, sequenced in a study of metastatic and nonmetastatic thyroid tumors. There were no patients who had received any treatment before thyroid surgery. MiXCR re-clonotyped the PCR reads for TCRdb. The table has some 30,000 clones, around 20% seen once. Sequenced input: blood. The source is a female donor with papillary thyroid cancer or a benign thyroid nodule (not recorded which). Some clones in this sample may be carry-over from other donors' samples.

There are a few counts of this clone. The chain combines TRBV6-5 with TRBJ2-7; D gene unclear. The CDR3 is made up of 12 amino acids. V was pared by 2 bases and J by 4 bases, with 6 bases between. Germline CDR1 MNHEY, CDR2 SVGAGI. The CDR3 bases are TGTGCCAGCAGTTACGCATCGTACGAGCAGTACTTC. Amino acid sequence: CASSYASYEQYF.

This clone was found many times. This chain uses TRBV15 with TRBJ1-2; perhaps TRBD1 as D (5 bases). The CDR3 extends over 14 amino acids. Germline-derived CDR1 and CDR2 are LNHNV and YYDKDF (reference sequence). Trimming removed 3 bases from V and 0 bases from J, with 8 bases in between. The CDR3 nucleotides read TGTGCCACCAGCAGGTCAGGGACTAACTATGGCTACACCTTC. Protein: CATSRSGTNYGYTF. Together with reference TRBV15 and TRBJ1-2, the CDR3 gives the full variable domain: DAMVIQNPRYQVTQFGKPVTLSCSQTLNHNVMYWYQQKSSQAPKLLFHYYDKDFNNEADTPDNFQSRRPNTSFCFLDIRSPGLGDTAMYLCATSRSGTNYGYTFGSGTRLTVV.

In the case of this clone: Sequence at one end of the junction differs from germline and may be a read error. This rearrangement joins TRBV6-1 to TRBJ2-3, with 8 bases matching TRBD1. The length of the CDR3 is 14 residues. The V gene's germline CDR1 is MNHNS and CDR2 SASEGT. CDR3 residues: CASSPGQATDTQYF. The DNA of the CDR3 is TGCGCCAGCAGCCCGGGACAGGCTACAGATACGCAGTATTTT.

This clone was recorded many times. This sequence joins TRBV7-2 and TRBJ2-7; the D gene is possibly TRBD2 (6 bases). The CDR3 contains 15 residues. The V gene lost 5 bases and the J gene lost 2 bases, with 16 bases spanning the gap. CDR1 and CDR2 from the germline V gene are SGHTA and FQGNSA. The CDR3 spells CASSRRDGGTYEQYF. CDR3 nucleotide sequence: TGTGCCAGCAGCCGCCGGGACGGGGGAACCTACGAGCAGTACTTC.

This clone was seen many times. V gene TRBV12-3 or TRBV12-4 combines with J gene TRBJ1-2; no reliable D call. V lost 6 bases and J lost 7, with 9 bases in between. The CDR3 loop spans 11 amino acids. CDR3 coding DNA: TGTGCCAGCAGATCCCGGCGTGGCTACACCTTC. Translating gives CASRSRRGYTF.

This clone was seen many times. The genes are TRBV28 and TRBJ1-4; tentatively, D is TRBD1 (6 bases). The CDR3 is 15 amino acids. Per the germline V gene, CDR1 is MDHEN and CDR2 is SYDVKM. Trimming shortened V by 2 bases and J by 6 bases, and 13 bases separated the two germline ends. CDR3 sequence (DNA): TGTGCCAGCAGTTTACTGGGGGCGCTTGATGAAAAACTGTTTTTT. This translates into CASSLLGALDEKLFF.

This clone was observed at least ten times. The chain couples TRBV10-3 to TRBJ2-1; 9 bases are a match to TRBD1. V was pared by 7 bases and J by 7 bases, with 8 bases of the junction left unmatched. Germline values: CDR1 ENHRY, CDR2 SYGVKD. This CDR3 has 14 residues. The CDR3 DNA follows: TGTGCCATCATGCCGGGACAGGGTGTAAATGAGCAGTTCTTC. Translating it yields CAIMPGQGVNEQFF.

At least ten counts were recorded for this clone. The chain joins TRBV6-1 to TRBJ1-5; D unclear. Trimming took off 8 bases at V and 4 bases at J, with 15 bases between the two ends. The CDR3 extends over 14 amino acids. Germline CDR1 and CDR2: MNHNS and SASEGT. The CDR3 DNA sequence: TGTGCCAGCCTTCGAGGGTCGGGGAATCAGCCCCAGCATTTT. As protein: CASLRGSGNQPQHF.